This T cell receptor beta chain was documented in a study of OX40 agonist ivuxolimab in advanced cancers. Sequenced by immunoSEQ multiplex PCR; TCRdb stores in-frame clones only, minus some. The table lists about 61,000 clones, roughly 84% of them singletons, with under 0.65% in the top ten. Turning to this clone: Its matching antigen is unknown.

Findings and limits, study-wide: At 0.1 to 3.0 mg/kg and by week 6, CD4+ and CD8+ T cells in the blood had expanded clonally.

The CDR3 spans 15 residues. Trimming cost V 3 bases and J 8 bases; bases outside gene matches: 10. CDR1 and CDR2 (germline): LNHDA, SQIVND (reference sequence). This sample comprised CD4+ or CD8+ T cells sorted from blood, obtained in a trial of the OX40 agonist ivuxolimab. This sequence joins TRBV19 and TRBJ2-1; 7 bases line up with TRBD2. The source of this sequence is an adult with an advanced solid tumor such as melanoma, head and neck, liver or kidney cancer. The CDR3 bases are TGTGCCAGTAGTATTGGTGCGGGAGAATCAGATGAGCAGTTCTTC. This gives the protein CASSIGAGESDEQFF. Full variable domain (remainder filled in from reference TRBV19 and TRBJ2-1): DGGITQSPKYLFRKEGQNVTLSCEQNLNHDAMYWYRQDPGQGLRLIYYSQIVNDFQKGDIAEGYSVSREKKESFPLTVTSAQKNPTAFYLCASSIGAGESDEQFFGPGTRLTVL.